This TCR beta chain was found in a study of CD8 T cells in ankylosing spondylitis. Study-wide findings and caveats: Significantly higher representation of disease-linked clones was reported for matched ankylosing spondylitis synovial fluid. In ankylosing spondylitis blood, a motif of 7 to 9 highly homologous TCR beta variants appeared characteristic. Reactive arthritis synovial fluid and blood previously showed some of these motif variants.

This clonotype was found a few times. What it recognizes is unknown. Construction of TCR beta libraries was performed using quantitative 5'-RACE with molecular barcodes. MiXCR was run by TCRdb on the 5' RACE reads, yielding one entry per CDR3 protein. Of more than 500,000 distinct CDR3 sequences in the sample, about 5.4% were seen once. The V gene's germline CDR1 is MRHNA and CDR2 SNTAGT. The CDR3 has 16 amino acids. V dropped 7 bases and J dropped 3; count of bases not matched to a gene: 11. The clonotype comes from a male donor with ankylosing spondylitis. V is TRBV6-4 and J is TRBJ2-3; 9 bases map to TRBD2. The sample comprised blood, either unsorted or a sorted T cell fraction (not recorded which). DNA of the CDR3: TGTGCCAGCACATTAGCTAGCGGGACCGTGACAGATACGCAGTATTTT. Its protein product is CASTLASGTVTDTQYF.